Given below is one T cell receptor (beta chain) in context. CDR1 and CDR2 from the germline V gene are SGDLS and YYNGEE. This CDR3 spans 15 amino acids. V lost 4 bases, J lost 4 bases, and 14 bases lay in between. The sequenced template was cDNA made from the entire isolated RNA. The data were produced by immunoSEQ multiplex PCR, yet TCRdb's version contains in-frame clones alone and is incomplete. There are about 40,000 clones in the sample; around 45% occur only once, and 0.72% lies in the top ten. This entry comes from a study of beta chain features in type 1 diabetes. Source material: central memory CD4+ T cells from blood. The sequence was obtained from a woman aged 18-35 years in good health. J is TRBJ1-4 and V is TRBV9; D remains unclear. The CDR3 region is CASSQEGGFNEKLFF. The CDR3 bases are TGTGCCAGCAGCCAAGAGGGAGGTTTTAATGAAAAACTGTTTTTT.